The source of this TCR beta chain is a study of long-term antiretroviral therapy in people with HIV. Regarding the study as a whole: Despite increasing after ART, diversity remained lower than that of transplant donor controls. ART adherence, viral resistance and therapy changes went unrecorded. Every time point showed a repertoire led by clones expanded before ART. The study found narrower CDR3 length ranges in HIV repertoires than in controls.

At the survey level, the v3.0 immunoSEQ assay was run. Method: immunoSEQ multiplex PCR; TCRdb's copy keeps in-frame clones and lacks some. Of 25,000 or so clones in the sample, 88% are singletons; the top ten hold roughly 4.1%. The CDR3 is 16 residues long. Trimming took off 0 bases at V and 4 bases at J, with 13 bases between the two ends. CDR1 SNHLY and CDR2 FYNNEI come from the germline V gene. To note about this clone: The antigen is undetermined.

This clonotype originated in a woman between 18 and 29 years old with HIV. The chain combines TRBV2 with TRBJ1-5, with a tentative D call TRBD1 (6 bases). Sequencing was performed on unsorted PBMCs, taken 0.5 years after starting antiretroviral therapy. CDR3 protein: CASSEAGQGLNQPQHF. DNA for the CDR3: TGTGCCAGCAGTGAAGCCGGTCAGGGGCTAAATCAGCCCCAGCATTTT. Full variable domain (outside the CDR3, taken from reference TRBV2 and TRBJ1-5): EPEVTQTPSHQVTQMGQEVILRCVPISNHLYFYWYRQILGQKVEFLVSFYNNEISEKSEIFDDQFSVERPDGSNFTLKIRSTKLEDSAMYFCASSEAGQGLNQPQHFGDGTRLSIL.